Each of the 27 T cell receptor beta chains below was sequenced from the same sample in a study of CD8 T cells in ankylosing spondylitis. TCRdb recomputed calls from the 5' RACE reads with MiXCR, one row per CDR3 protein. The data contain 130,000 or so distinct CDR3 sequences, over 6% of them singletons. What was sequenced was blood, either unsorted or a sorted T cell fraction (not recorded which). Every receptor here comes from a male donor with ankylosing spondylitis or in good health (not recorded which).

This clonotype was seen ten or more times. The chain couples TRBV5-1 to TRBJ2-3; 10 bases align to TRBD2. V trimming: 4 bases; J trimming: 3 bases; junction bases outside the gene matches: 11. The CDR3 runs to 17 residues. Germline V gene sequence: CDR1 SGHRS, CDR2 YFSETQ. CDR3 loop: CASSPGLAEIPTDTQYF. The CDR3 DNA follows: TGCGCCAGCAGCCCTGGACTAGCGGAAATTCCTACAGATACGCAGTATTTT.

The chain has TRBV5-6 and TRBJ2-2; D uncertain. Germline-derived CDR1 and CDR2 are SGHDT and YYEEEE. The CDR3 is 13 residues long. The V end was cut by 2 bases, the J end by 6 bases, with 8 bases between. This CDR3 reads CASSFGSPGELFF. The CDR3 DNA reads TGTGCCAGCAGCTTTGGATCTCCCGGGGAGCTGTTTTTT.

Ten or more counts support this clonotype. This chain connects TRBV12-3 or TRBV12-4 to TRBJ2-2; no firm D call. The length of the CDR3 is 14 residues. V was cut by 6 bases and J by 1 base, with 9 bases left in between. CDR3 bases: TGTGCCAGCAGGGCGATAGAGAACACCGGGGAGCTGTTTTTT. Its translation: CASRAIENTGELFF.

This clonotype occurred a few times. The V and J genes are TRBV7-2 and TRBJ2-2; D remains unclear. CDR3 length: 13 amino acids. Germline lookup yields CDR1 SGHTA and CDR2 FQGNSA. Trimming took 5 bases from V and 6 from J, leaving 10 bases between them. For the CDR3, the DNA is TGTGCCAGCAGCCCATTTCTTGCCGGGGAGCTGTTTTTT. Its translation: CASSPFLAGELFF.

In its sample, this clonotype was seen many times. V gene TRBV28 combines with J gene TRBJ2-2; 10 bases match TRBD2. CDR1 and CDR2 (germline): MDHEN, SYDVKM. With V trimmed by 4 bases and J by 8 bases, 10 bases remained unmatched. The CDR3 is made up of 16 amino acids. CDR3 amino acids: CASSSNSGRTTGELFF. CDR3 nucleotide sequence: TGTGCCAGCAGTTCAAATAGCGGGAGGACAACAGGGGAGCTGTTTTTT.

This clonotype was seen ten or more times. The CDR3: CSVDIEYTDTQYF. CDR3 nucleotide sequence: TGCAGCGTTGATATAGAATACACAGATACGCAGTATTTT. This chain links TRBV29-1 with TRBJ2-3; D not certain. Deletions cut 3 bases from V and 2 bases from J, with 9 bases between. The CDR3 contains 13 residues. CDR1 and CDR2 from the germline V gene are SQVTM and ANQGSEA.

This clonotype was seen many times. CDR3 sequence (DNA): TGTGCCAGCAGCTTCGGACACATATACGAGCAGTACTTC. Translating it yields CASSFGHIYEQYF. This rearrangement joins TRBV7-2 to TRBJ2-7; the D gene is possibly TRBD1 (5 bases). Germline V gene data show CDR1 as SGHTA and CDR2 as FQGNSA. Deletions cut 3 bases from V and 4 bases from J, with 10 bases between. This CDR3 has 13 residues.

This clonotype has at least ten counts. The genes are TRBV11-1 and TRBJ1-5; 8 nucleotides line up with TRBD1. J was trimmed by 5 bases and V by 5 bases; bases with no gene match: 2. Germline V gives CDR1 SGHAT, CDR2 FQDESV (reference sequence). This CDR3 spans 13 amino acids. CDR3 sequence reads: CASSQDRDQPQHF. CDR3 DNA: TGTGCCAGCAGCCAGGACAGGGATCAGCCCCAGCATTTT.

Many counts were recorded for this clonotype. In DNA, the CDR3 is TGTGCCAGCAGTTACAGGGGGTACACAGATACGCAGTATTTT. It yields the protein CASSYRGYTDTQYF. The J gene is TRBJ2-3, the V gene TRBV7-9; 8 bases match TRBD1. The CDR3 length is 14 residues. V shed 6 bases, J shed 2 bases, and the junction held 4 bases outside the gene matches. The V gene's germline CDR1 is SEHNR and CDR2 FQNEAQ (reference sequence).

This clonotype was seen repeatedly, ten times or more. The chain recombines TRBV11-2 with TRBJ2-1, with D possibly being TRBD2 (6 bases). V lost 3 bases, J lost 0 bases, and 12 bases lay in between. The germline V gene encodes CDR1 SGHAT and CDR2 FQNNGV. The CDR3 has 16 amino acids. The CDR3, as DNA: TGTGCCAGCAGCTTTGGGGTGGGAGGCTCCTACAATGAGCAGTTCTTC. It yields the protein CASSFGVGGSYNEQFF.

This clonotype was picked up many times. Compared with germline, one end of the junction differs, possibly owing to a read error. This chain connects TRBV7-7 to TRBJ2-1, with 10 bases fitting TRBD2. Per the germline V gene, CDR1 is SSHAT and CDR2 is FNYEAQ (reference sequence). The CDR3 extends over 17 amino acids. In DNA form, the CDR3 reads TGTGCTAGCAGCGCCGGAGCGGGGGGGAGCTCCTACAATGAGCAGTTCTTC. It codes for CASSAGAGGSSYNEQFF.

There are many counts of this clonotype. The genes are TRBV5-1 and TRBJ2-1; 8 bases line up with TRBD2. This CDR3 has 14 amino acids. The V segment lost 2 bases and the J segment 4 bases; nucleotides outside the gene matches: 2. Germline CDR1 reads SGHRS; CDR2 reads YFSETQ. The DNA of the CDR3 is TGCGCCAGCAGCTTCGGGGGGGTTTACAATGAGCAGTTCTTC. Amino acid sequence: CASSFGGVYNEQFF.

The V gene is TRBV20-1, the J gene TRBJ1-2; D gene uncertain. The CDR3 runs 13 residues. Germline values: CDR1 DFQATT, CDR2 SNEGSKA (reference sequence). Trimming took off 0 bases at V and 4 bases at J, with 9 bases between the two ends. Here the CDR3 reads CSAREALIYGYTF. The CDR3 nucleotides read TGCAGTGCTAGAGAAGCCCTAATCTATGGCTACACCTTC.

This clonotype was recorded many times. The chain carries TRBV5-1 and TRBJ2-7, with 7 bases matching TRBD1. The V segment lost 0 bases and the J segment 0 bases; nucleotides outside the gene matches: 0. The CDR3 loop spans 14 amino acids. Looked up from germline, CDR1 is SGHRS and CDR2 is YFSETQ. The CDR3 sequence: CASSLDRGSYEQYF. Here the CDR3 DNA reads TGCGCCAGCAGCTTGGACAGGGGCTCCTACGAGCAGTACTTC.

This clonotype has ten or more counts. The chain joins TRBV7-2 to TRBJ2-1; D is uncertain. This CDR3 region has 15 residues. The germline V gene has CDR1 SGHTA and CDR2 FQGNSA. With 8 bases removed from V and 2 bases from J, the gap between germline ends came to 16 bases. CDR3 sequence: CASSLVSLPYNEQFF. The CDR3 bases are TGTGCCAGCTCACTTGTCAGTCTCCCCTACAATGAGCAGTTCTTC. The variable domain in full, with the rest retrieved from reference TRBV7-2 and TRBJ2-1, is GAGVSQSPSNKVTEKGKDVELRCDPISGHTALYWYRQSLGQGLEFLIYFQGNSAPDKSGLPSDRFSAERTGGSVSTLTIQRTQQEDSAVYLCASSLVSLPYNEQFFGPGTRLTVL.

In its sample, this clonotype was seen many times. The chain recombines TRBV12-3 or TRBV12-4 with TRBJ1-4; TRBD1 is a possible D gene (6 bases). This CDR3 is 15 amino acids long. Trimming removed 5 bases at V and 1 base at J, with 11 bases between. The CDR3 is CASSPQGITNEKLFF. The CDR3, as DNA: TGTGCCAGCAGTCCTCAGGGGATAACTAATGAAAAACTGTTTTTT.

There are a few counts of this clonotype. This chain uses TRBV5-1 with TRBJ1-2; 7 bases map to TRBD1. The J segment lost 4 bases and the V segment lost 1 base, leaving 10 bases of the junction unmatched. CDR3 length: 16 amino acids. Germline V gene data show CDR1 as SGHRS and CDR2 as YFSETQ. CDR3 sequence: CASSLSPLTGPYGYTF. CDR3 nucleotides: TGCGCCAGCAGCTTGTCCCCACTGACAGGGCCCTATGGCTACACCTTC.

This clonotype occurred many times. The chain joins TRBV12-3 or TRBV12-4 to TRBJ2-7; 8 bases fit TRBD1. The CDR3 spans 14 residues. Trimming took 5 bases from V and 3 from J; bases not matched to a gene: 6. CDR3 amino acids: CASSGQGQGYEQYF. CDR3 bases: TGTGCCAGCAGTGGACAGGGACAAGGCTACGAGCAGTACTTC.

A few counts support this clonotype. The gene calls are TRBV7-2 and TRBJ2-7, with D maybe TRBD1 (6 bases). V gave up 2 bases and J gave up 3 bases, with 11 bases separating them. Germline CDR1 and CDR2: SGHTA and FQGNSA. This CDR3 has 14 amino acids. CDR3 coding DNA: TGTGCCAGCAGCTTAAGGGTACAGGGCTACGAGCAGTACTTC. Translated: CASSLRVQGYEQYF.

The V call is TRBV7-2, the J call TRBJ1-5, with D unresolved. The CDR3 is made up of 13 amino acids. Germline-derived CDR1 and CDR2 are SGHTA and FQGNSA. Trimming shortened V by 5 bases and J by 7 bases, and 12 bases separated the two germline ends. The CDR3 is CASSALADQPQHF. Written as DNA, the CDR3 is TGTGCCAGCAGCGCCCTGGCTGACCAGCCCCAGCATTTT.

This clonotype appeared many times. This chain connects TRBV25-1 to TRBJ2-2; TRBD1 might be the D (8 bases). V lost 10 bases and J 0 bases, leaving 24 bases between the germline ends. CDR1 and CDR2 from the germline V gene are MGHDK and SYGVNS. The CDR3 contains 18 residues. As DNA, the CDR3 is TGTGCCATCGGGGGGACAGGTCGACGACTTCCGAACACCGGGGAGCTGTTTTTT. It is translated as CAIGGTGRRLPNTGELFF. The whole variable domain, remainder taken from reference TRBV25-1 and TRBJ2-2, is EADIYQTPRYLVIGTGKKITLECSQTMGHDKMYWYQQDPGMELHLIHYSYGVNSTEKGDLSSESTVSRIRTEHFPLTLESARPSHTSQYLCAIGGTGRRLPNTGELFFGEGSRLTVL.

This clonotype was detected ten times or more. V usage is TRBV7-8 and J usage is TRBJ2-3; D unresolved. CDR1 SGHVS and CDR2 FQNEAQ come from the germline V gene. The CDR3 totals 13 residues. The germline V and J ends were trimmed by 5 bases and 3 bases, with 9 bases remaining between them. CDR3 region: CASSPPGTDTQYF. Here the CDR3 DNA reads TGTGCCAGCAGCCCCCCCGGGACAGATACGCAGTATTTT.

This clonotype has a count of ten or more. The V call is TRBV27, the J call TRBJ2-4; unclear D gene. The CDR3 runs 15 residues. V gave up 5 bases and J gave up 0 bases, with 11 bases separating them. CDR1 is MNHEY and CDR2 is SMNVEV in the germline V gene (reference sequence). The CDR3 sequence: CASSTLNEAKNIQYF. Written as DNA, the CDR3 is TGTGCCAGCAGTACCCTCAATGAAGCCAAAAACATTCAGTACTTC.

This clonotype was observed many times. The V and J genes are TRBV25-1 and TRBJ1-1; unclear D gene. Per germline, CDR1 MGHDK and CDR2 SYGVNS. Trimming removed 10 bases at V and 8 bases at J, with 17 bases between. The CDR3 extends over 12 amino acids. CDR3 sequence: CATRGRSWEAFF. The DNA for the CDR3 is TGTGCCACCAGAGGCCGAAGCTGGGAAGCTTTCTTT.

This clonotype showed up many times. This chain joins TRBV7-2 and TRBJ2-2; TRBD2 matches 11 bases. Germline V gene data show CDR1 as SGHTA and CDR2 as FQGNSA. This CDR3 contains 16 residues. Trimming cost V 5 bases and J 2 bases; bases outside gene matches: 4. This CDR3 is CASSITSGSNTGELFF. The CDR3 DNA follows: TGTGCCAGCAGCATAACTAGCGGGAGTAACACCGGGGAGCTGTTTTTT.

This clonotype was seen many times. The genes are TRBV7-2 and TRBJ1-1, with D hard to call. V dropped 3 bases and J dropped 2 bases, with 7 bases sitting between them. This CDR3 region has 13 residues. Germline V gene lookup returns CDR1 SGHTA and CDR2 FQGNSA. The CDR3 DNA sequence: TGTGCCAGCAGCTTGAACAGAAACACTGAAGCTTTCTTT. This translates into CASSLNRNTEAFF.

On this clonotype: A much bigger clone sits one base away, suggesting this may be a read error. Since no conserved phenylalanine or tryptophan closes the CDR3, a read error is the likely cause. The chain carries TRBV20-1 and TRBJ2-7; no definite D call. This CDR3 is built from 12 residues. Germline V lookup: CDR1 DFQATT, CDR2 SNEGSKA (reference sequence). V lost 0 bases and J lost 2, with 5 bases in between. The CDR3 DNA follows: TGCAGTGCTAGAGAATCGACCTACGAGCAGTACTTA. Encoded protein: CSARESTYEQYL.